The 26 T cell receptor beta chains listed next were all sequenced from one sample in a study of cytomegalovirus exposure and HLA in healthy donors. The PCR had 60 Vbeta and 13 Jbeta primers. The repertoire was sequenced with immunoSEQ multiplex PCR; TCRdb's copy has only in-frame clones and lacks some. The table lists about 190,000 clones, about 86% of them singletons. Specimen: PBMCs. The receptors here all came from a woman in her twenties or thirties in good health and CMV-seronegative.

V and J are TRBV19 and TRBJ1-5; perhaps TRBD1 as D (6 bases). Germline CDR1 and CDR2: LNHDA and SQIVND (reference sequence). V lost 3 bases to trimming and J lost 1 base, with 19 bases between them. The CDR3 has 18 residues. The CDR3 spells CASSIMRTGTPSNQPQHF. The DNA of the CDR3 is TGTGCCAGTAGTATTATGAGGACCGGGACACCCAGCAATCAGCCCCAGCATTTT.

V gene TRBV28 combines with J gene TRBJ1-4; a possible D gene is TRBD1 (5 bases). Deletions cut 3 bases from V and 12 bases from J, with 11 bases between. CDR1 and CDR2 (germline): MDHEN, SYDVKM. CDR3 length: 12 residues. The DNA for the CDR3 is TGTGCCAGCAGTTTGGGGGGATCCGAACTGTTTTTT. The encoded protein is CASSLGGSELFF. The full variable domain, in which reference TRBV28 and TRBJ1-4 provide the parts outside the CDR3, is DVKVTQSSRYLVKRTGEKVFLECVQDMDHENMFWYRQDPGLGLRLIYFSYDVKMKEKGDIPEGYSVSREKKERFSLILESASTNQTSMYLCASSLGGSELFFGSGTQLSVL.

The genes are TRBV7-9 and TRBJ1-2; 7 nucleotides line up with TRBD1. V trimming: 5 bases; J trimming: 6 bases; junction bases outside the gene matches: 6. There are 13 residues in the CDR3. CDR1 and CDR2 (germline): SEHNR, FQNEAQ (reference sequence). CDR3 sequence: CASSQGQGDGYTF. The CDR3 bases are TGTGCCAGCAGCCAAGGGCAGGGGGATGGCTACACCTTC.

This sequence joins TRBV4-1 and TRBJ2-5; 7 nucleotides agree with TRBD2. The CDR3 has 15 amino acids. The V gene end was trimmed by 3 bases and the J gene end by 5 bases; junction bases not matched to a gene: 9. CDR1 and CDR2 from the germline V gene are MGHRA and YSYEKL. The CDR3 protein is CASSHVGLGGETQYF. For the CDR3, the DNA is TGCGCCAGCAGCCACGTTGGACTAGGAGGGGAGACCCAGTACTTC.

This clone was detected a few times. This chain joins TRBV13 and TRBJ2-2; possible D gene TRBD2, 6 bases. CDR1 is PRHDT, CDR2 FYEKMQ, per germline (reference sequence). Trimming removed 4 bases at V and 4 bases at J, with 16 bases between. This CDR3 comprises 16 residues. CDR3 sequence: CASSWDFHRGTGELFF. The CDR3 nucleotides are TGTGCCAGCAGCTGGGACTTCCATCGGGGCACCGGGGAGCTGTTTTTT.

The chain uses TRBV18 and TRBJ1-1; no reliable D call. Germline values: CDR1 KGHSH, CDR2 LQKENI. V gave up 3 bases and J gave up 0 bases, with 5 bases separating them. The CDR3 length is 13 residues. Written as DNA, the CDR3 is TGTGCCAGCTCACCGTCAGTGAACACTGAAGCTTTCTTT. Amino acid sequence: CASSPSVNTEAFF.

The sample holds a few counts of this clone. V gene TRBV5-1 combines with J gene TRBJ2-7, with TRBD2 matching 10 bases. Germline assignment: CDR1 SGHRS and CDR2 YFSETQ. Trimming took 4 bases from V and 1 from J; bases not matched to a gene: 5. The CDR3 runs to 15 residues. The CDR3 is CASSLSAGGSYEQYF. The CDR3 coding sequence is TGCGCCAGCAGCCTTTCAGCGGGAGGGTCCTACGAGCAGTACTTC. Full variable domain (remainder filled in from reference TRBV5-1 and TRBJ2-7): KAGVTQTPRYLIKTRGQQVTLSCSPISGHRSVSWYQQTPGQGLQFLFEYFSETQRNKGNFPGRFSGRQFSNSRSEMNVSTLELGDSALYLCASSLSAGGSYEQYFGPGTRLTVT.

The chain carries TRBV29-1 and TRBJ2-5, with TRBD1 matching 7 bases. There are 12 residues in the CDR3. The V segment lost 7 bases and the J segment 2 bases; nucleotides outside the gene matches: 4. From germline, CDR1 is SQVTM and CDR2 ANQGSEA. CDR3 DNA sequence: TGCAGCGGAGGGACAGAGCAAGAGACCCAGTACTTC. It translates to CSGGTEQETQYF.

The chain is built from TRBV5-1 and TRBJ2-1; 12 nucleotides align to TRBD1. Trimming at V came to 4 bases and at J to 0 bases, leaving 14 bases not matched to a gene. The CDR3 length is 20 residues. Germline CDR1 SGHRS, CDR2 YFSETQ. This chain's CDR3 is CASSPRGDRGLGSSYNEQFF. Written as DNA, the CDR3 is TGCGCCAGCAGCCCTAGGGGGGACAGGGGGCTCGGAAGCTCCTACAATGAGCAGTTCTTC.

In DNA form, the CDR3 reads TGTGCCAGCAGCTTCCAAAGCGGGGGGGCGTTCGGAGAGACCCAGTACTTC. This encodes CASSFQSGGAFGETQYF. The chain recombines TRBV7-2 with TRBJ2-5, with 10 positions matching TRBD2. CDR3 length: 17 amino acids. The germline V gene encodes CDR1 SGHTA and CDR2 FQGNSA. Trimming removed 3 bases from V and 4 bases from J; junction bases left unmatched: 11.

The chain is built from TRBV27 and TRBJ2-1; 8 bases fit TRBD2. The CDR3 covers 15 residues. The V gene's germline CDR1 is MNHEY and CDR2 SMNVEV (reference sequence). Unmatched junction bases numbered 12, after V lost 8 bases and J lost 6 bases. CDR3 coding DNA: TGTGCCAGCGGTCTGAGAGAGCGGGAGATCAATGAGCAGTTCTTC. Protein product: CASGLREREINEQFF.

CDR3 in amino acids: CASSLLAGSYNEQFF. The CDR3 DNA reads TGTGCCAGCAGCCTCCTAGCGGGGTCCTACAATGAGCAGTTCTTC. The J gene is TRBJ2-1, the V gene TRBV5-5; 9 nucleotides align to TRBD2. The CDR3 is 15 amino acids. Per germline, CDR1 SGHKS and CDR2 YYEKEE (reference sequence). V shed 4 bases, J shed 1 base, and the junction held 3 bases outside the gene matches.

This chain uses TRBV5-1 with TRBJ1-1, with D possibly matching TRBD1 (5 bases). Looked up from germline, CDR1 is SGHRS and CDR2 is YFSETQ. Trimming shortened V by 0 bases and J by 0 bases, and 27 bases separated the two germline ends. The CDR3 loop spans 21 amino acids. The CDR3 DNA is TGCGCCAGCAGCTTGGGATGGGCAGGGACTTGGGGAGGGTCAATGAACACTGAAGCTTTCTTT. As protein: CASSLGWAGTWGGSMNTEAFF.

J is TRBJ2-2 and V is TRBV7-9; 10 bases map to TRBD2. V gave up 11 bases and J gave up 5 bases; unmatched junction bases: 11. The CDR3 is 15 amino acids. Germline CDR1 is SEHNR and CDR2 is FQNEAQ (reference sequence). CDR3 region: CAAPAGGLRTGELFF. In nucleotides, the CDR3 is TGTGCCGCCCCAGCGGGAGGGTTGAGGACCGGGGAGCTGTTTTTT. Together with reference TRBV7-9 and TRBJ2-2, the CDR3 gives the full variable domain: DTGVSQNPRHKITKRGQNVTFRCDPISEHNRLYWYRQTLGQGPEFLTYFQNEAQLEKSRLLSDRFSAERPKGSFSTLEIQRTEQGDSAMYLCAAPAGGLRTGELFFGEGSRLTVL.

The chain is built from TRBV7-9 and TRBJ1-1, with unresolved D. Per germline, CDR1 SEHNR and CDR2 FQNEAQ (reference sequence). Trimming removed 0 bases from V and 7 bases from J, with 9 bases in between. CDR3 length: 13 amino acids. The CDR3 protein is CASSLAQTNEAFF. The DNA of the CDR3 is TGTGCCAGCAGCTTAGCGCAGACAAATGAAGCTTTCTTT.

This sequence joins TRBV28 and TRBJ1-2; weak D call: TRBD1 (5 bases). This CDR3 has 16 residues. Looked up from germline, CDR1 is MDHEN and CDR2 is SYDVKM. Trimming took 2 bases from V and 6 from J, leaving 19 bases between them. CDR3 loop: CASSLNPDNTLHGYTF. The CDR3 DNA follows: TGTGCCAGCAGTTTAAACCCGGACAACACCCTCCATGGCTACACCTTC.

Here the CDR3 DNA reads TGTGCCAGCAGTTATCAACGGGAGTACAATGAGCAGTTCTTC. It translates to CASSYQREYNEQFF. The V gene is TRBV6-5, the J gene TRBJ2-1; TRBD2 is a possible D gene (6 bases). Germline CDR1 is MNHEY and CDR2 is SVGAGI. V was pared by 3 bases and J by 4 bases, with 10 bases between. The CDR3 runs 14 residues.

This clone was seen just once. For the CDR3, the DNA is TGTGCCAGCAGTTTGGAGGGCTTTGGAGGCTACACCTTC. Translated: CASSLEGFGGYTF. This chain links TRBV6-6 with TRBJ1-2; D is ambiguous. The V gene lost 4 bases and the J gene lost 8 bases, with 14 bases spanning the gap. The CDR3 has 13 residues. Germline V CDR1 and CDR2: MNHNY, SVGAGI (reference sequence).

This clone was detected once. The chain carries TRBV19 and TRBJ2-1, with 9 nucleotides matching TRBD2. Germline-derived CDR1 and CDR2 are LNHDA and SQIVND (reference sequence). CDR3 length: 14 amino acids. The V segment lost 1 base and the J segment 10 bases; nucleotides outside the gene matches: 5. Here the CDR3 DNA reads TGTGCCAGTAGTATAGCTAGCGGGGCCCCGGAGCAGTTCTTC. Its protein product is CASSIASGAPEQFF.

This clone was picked up one time. In nucleotides, the CDR3 is TGTGCCAGCAGTTTACGATTAGCGGGGAGCTCCTACAATGAGCAGTTCTTC. Residues: CASSLRLAGSSYNEQFF. The chain is built from TRBV28 and TRBJ2-1; 8 nucleotides match TRBD2. This CDR3 comprises 17 residues. Germline CDR1 reads MDHEN; CDR2 reads SYDVKM. V shed 2 bases, J shed 0 bases, and the junction held 6 bases outside the gene matches.

V gene TRBV4-2 combines with J gene TRBJ2-7; TRBD2 agrees at 9 bases. The J segment lost 3 bases and the V segment lost 1 base, leaving 7 bases of the junction unmatched. Germline lookup yields CDR1 LGHNA and CDR2 YNFKEQ. This CDR3 is 16 amino acids long. The CDR3 bases are TGTGCCAGCAGCCAAGGTCTGGGAGCGGGAGGCTACGAGCAGTACTTC. Amino acids: CASSQGLGAGGYEQYF.

This clone has a handful of counts. The chain uses TRBV29-1 and TRBJ2-7, with 9 bases matching TRBD1. The CDR3 has 14 residues. Germline CDR1 reads SQVTM; CDR2 reads ANQGSEA. V was pared by 4 bases and J by 3 bases, with 7 bases of the junction left unmatched. The CDR3 spells CSVGPGQGFYEQYF. DNA for the CDR3: TGCAGCGTTGGCCCGGGACAGGGCTTCTACGAGCAGTACTTC.

CDR3 protein: CASSLGSGRAADTQYF. CDR3 DNA: TGTGCCAGCAGCTTAGGGAGTGGGAGGGCCGCGGATACGCAGTATTTT. V is TRBV7-9 and J is TRBJ2-3; 7 nucleotides agree with TRBD2. CDR3 length: 16 amino acids. Germline CDR1 SEHNR, CDR2 FQNEAQ (reference sequence). V gave up 1 base and J gave up 6 bases; unmatched junction bases: 10.

This clone has just a few counts. The chain couples TRBV7-2 to TRBJ2-7; no clear D gene. This CDR3 comprises 13 residues. Trimming removed 5 bases from V and 3 bases from J, with 11 bases in between. From germline, CDR1 is SGHTA and CDR2 FQGNSA. CDR3 in amino acids: CASSARHSYEQYF. The CDR3 DNA sequence: TGTGCCAGCAGCGCACGGCACAGCTACGAGCAGTACTTC.

This clone was recorded once. The CDR3 sequence is CASSPGSLRSEQFF. In DNA form, the CDR3 reads TGTGCCAGCAGCCCCGGGTCCCTTAGGAGTGAGCAGTTCTTC. V and J are TRBV11-2 and TRBJ2-1; D is undetermined. V lost 5 bases to trimming and J lost 9 bases, with 17 bases between them. The CDR3 is made up of 14 amino acids. Germline lookup yields CDR1 SGHAT and CDR2 FQNNGV.

The chain has TRBV5-6 and TRBJ1-1; D is uncertain. The length of the CDR3 is 12 residues. Germline V gene sequence: CDR1 SGHDT, CDR2 YYEEEE. Trimming stripped 1 base from V and 10 bases from J, with 11 bases between. CDR3 region: CASSLNLGVAFF. Here the CDR3 DNA reads TGTGCCAGCAGCTTGAACCTAGGCGTAGCTTTCTTT.